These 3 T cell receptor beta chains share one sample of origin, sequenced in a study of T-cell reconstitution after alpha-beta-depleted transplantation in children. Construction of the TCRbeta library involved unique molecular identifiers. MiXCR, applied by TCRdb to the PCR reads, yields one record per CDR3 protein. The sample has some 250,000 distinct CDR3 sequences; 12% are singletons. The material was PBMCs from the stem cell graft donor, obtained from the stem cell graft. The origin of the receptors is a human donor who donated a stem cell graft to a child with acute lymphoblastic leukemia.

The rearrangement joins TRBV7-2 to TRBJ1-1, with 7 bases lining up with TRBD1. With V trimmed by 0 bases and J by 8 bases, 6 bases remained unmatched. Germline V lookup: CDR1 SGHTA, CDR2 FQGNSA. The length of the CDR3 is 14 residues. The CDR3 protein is CASSLASTGVEAFF. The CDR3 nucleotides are TGTGCCAGCAGCTTAGCGAGTACAGGGGTGGAAGCTTTCTTT.

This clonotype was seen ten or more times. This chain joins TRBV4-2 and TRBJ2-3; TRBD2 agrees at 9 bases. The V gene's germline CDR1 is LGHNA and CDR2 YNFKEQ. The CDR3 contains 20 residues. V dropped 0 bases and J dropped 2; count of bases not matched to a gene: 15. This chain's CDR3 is CASSQEATRASGMYTDTQYF. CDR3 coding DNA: TGTGCCAGCAGCCAAGAGGCTACCCGGGCTAGCGGGATGTACACAGATACGCAGTATTTT.

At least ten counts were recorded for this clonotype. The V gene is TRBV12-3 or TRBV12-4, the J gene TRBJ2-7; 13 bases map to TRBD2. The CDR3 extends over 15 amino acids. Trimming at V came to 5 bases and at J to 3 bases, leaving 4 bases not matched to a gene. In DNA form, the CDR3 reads TGTGCCAGCAGTCCCCGGACTAGCGGGGGCTACGAGCAGTACTTC. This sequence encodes CASSPRTSGGYEQYF.